These T cell receptor beta chains were read from a single sample in a study of T-cell reconstitution after alpha-beta-depleted transplantation in children. MiXCR was run by TCRdb on the PCR reads, yielding one entry per CDR3 protein. The sample shows about 200,000 distinct CDR3 sequences, approximately 7% of them seen only once. The input for sequencing was PBMCs, taken before TCRalphabeta/CD19-depleted stem cell transplant. The receptors derive from a boy aged 2 to 10 with acute lymphoblastic leukemia, due to receive a stem cell transplant. The CDR3 runs from the conserved cysteine through the conserved F or W. A D gene is named only where the DNA matches it firmly. Expanded clones are given a class, and other clones once, few, many or no size at all.

few | TRBJ1-2 | . | TRBV30 | TGTGCCTGGAGTTTTAGGGGCCAGTTTGGCTACACCTTC | CAWSFRGQFGYTF
. | TRBJ2-1 | TRBD2 | TRBV9 | TGTGCCAGCAGCGTAGAGGGAGCGGGGGCCCGATACAATGAGCAGTTCTTC | CASSVEGAGARYNEQFF
many | TRBJ2-5 | TRBD2 | TRBV20-1 | TGCAGTGCTAGACTAAGCGGGGGGGCATGGGAGACCCAGTACTTC | CSARLSGGAWETQYF
many | TRBJ1-5 | . | TRBV2 | TGTGCCAGCAGCCCAACAGGGTGGGGACGGGATCAGCCCCAGCATTTT | CASSPTGWGRDQPQHF
many | TRBJ2-7 | TRBD1 | TRBV24-1 | TGTGCCACCAGGGCGAAACGGGACAGGGGGAAGTGGTGCTACGAGCAGTACTTC | CATRAKRDRGKWCYEQYF
few | TRBJ2-3 | TRBD2 | TRBV12-3/TRBV12-4 | TGTGCCAGCAGTCCCCGGAGCGGGGGTTACACAGATACGCAGTATTTT | CASSPRSGGYTDTQYF
many | TRBJ1-4 | . | TRBV7-6 | TGTGCCAGCAGTCCCGGGACCGCCCGGAGAAATGAAAAACTGTTTTTT | CASSPGTARRNEKLFF
. | TRBJ2-5 | . | TRBV7-2 | TGTGCCAGCAGCTTAGTGCAGAACCAAGAGACCCAGTACTTC | CASSLVQNQETQYF
many | TRBJ1-3 | . | TRBV3-1 | TGTGCCAGCAGCAGCGAGGGTTACACCATATATTTT | CASSSEGYTIYF
. | TRBJ2-3 | TRBD2 | TRBV7-2 | TGTGCCAGCAAACCCCTTAGAGCGGGAAAAGGCACAGATACGCAGTATTTT | CASKPLRAGKGTDTQYF
few | TRBJ1-5 | TRBD1 | TRBV12-3/TRBV12-4 | TGTGCCAGCAGTTTAGCCGGGACAGGTTACAATCAGCCCCAGCATTTT | CASSLAGTGYNQPQHF
many | TRBJ2-3 | . | TRBV28 | TGTGCCAGCACAGGGACCACATCAGATACGCAGTATTTT | CASTGTTSDTQYF
. | TRBJ2-1 | TRBD2 | TRBV3-1 | TGTGCCAGCAGCCAGGTCGGGACTAGCGCGTACAATGAGCAGTTCTTC | CASSQVGTSAYNEQFF
many | TRBJ1-4 | . | TRBV6-1 | TGTGCCAGCAGTGAGATCAAGGGAAATGAAAAACTGTTTTTT | CASSEIKGNEKLFF
many | TRBJ2-1 | TRBD2 | TRBV9 | TGTGCCAGCAGCGTAGGCGGGCTAGCGGGAGGGACCCCTTACAATGAGCAGTTCTTC | CASSVGGLAGGTPYNEQFF
few | TRBJ2-3 | TRBD2 | TRBV5-1 | TGCGCCAGCAGCTTGGGGACTAGCGGCATAAGCGCAGATACGCAGTATTTT | CASSLGTSGISADTQYF
. | TRBJ1-4 | . | TRBV2 | TGTACCTGCAGTCCGCGACTCGGGAGGGTAAATGAAAAACTGTTTTTT | CTCSPRLGRVNEKLFF
many | TRBJ1-1 | . | TRBV5-1 | TGCGCCAGCATCTTATACGGGGCCACTGAAGCTTTCTTT | CASILYGATEAFF
many | TRBJ1-1 | . | TRBV4-3 | TGCGCCAGCAGCCCCGGGACGCTTGGCACTGAAGCTTTCTTT | CASSPGTLGTEAFF
few | TRBJ2-4 | . | TRBV30 | TGTGCCACCTTGATAGCCAAAAACATTCAGTACTTC | CATLIAKNIQYF
few | TRBJ1-1 | . | TRBV5-5 | TGTGCCAGCAGCCTGGGGCGGCCAGGGGTAGATACTGAAGCTTTCTTT | CASSLGRPGVDTEAFF
many | TRBJ1-1 | . | TRBV5-1 | TGCGCCAGCAGCTTGAGGGTCAGCACTGAAGCTTTCTTT | CASSLRVSTEAFF
many | TRBJ2-1 | . | TRBV5-6 | TGTGCCAGCAGCGGCGGGACAAAAAATGAGCAGTTCTTC | CASSGGTKNEQFF
many | TRBJ2-3 | TRBD2 | TRBV28 | TGTGCCAGCAGTTTATTTGGGCCAGATCGGGAGCGGGGGGTCGCAGATACGCAGTATTTT | CASSLFGPDRERGVADTQYF
many | TRBJ2-7 | . | TRBV6-2/TRBV6-3 | TGTGCCAGCACTGCAGGGGATTTTCCCGAGCAGTACTTC | CASTAGDFPEQYF
few | TRBJ2-1 | . | TRBV7-8 | TGTGCCAGCAGCTCGGAAATAGTAAGTCTTTCAAAGCAGTTCTTC | CASSSEIVSLSKQFF
. | TRBJ1-2 | . | TRBV2 | TGTGCCAGCAGAGGCCGCCTTGTCAGCTACACCTTC | CASRGRLVSYTF
many | TRBJ2-5 | . | TRBV29-1 | TGCAGCGTTGAAGAGGAGACCCAGTACTTC | CSVEEETQYF
. | TRBJ1-2 | . | TRBV11-2 | TGTGCCAGCAGCTTATATCAGTCGAACCCTAGTGACTATGGCTACACCTTC | CASSLYQSNPSDYGYTF
many | TRBJ2-7 | . | TRBV28 | TGTGCCAGCAGGATCGACAGCTCCTACGAGCAGTACTTC | CASRIDSSYEQYF
many | TRBJ1-2 | . | TRBV12-3/TRBV12-4 | TGTGCCAGCAGTTTCGGTCCACCCCGGGACTATGGCTACACCTTC | CASSFGPPRDYGYTF
few | TRBJ2-3 | TRBD2 | TRBV11-2 | TGTGCCAGCAGCTTAGTACTAGCGGGAGATCGGGTAACAGATACGCAGTATTTT | CASSLVLAGDRVTDTQYF
many | TRBJ2-7 | . | TRBV5-1 | TGCGCCAGCAGCAGGGAAGGGACCTACGAGCAGTACTTC | CASSREGTYEQYF
many | TRBJ2-5 | . | TRBV15 | TGTGCCACCGGAAAGGGGACTTTCGAAGAGACCCAGTACTTC | CATGKGTFEETQYF
many | TRBJ1-5 | . | TRBV7-9 | TGTGTCAGCAGCTTAGAGGTTAATCAGCCCCAGCATTTT | CVSSLEVNQPQHF
few | TRBJ2-7 | TRBD1 | TRBV7-9 | TGTGCCAGCAGCTATGGGAGGACAGGGGGAGGCGAGCAGTACTTC | CASSYGRTGGGEQYF
. | TRBJ1-1 | . | TRBV28 | TGTGCCAGCAGTGTATATTCCTTGACTAGGGCGAGGAACACTGAAGCTTTCTTT | CASSVYSLTRARNTEAFF
many | TRBJ2-1 | . | TRBV2 | TGTGCCAGCATTATTGGGGGTTCGGATGAGCAGTTCTTC | CASIIGGSDEQFF
. | TRBJ1-1 | TRBD1 | TRBV14 | TGTGCCAGCAGTCCCCAAGGGGGCACAGCTTTCTTT | CASSPQGGTAFF
many | TRBJ2-1 | TRBD2 | TRBV12-3/TRBV12-4 | TGTGCCAGCAGTCAGCGGGGGGGAAACAATGAGCAGTTCTTC | CASSQRGGNNEQFF